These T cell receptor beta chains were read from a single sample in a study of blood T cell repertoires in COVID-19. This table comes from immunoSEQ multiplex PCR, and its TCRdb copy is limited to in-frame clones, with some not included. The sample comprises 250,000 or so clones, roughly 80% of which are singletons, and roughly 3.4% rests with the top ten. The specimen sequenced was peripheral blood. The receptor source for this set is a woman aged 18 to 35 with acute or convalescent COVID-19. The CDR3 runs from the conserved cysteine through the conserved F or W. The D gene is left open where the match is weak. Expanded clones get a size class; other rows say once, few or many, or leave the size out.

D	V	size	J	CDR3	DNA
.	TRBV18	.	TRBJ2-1	CASSPKGISYNEQFF	TGTGCCAGCTCACCTAAGGGGATCTCCTACAATGAGCAGTTCTTC
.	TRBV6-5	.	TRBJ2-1	CASRPGSHYCEQFF	TGTGCCAGCAGACCCGGGTCCCATTATTGTGAGCAGTTCTTC
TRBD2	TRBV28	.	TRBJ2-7	CASSLSGTSGSDEQYF	TGTGCCAGCAGTTTATCAGGGACTAGCGGGAGTGACGAGCAGTACTTC
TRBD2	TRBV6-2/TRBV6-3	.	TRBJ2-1	CASSYGAGVAYNEQFF	TGTGCCAGCAGTTACGGTGCGGGAGTAGCGTACAATGAGCAGTTCTTC
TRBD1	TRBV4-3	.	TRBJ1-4	CASSQDPRQGSSETNEKLFF	TGCGCCAGCAGCCAAGATCCCCGACAGGGAAGTTCGGAGACTAATGAAAAACTGTTTTTT
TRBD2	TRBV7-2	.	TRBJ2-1	CASSPQAGVGNEQFF	TGTGCCAGCAGCCCTCAAGCGGGAGTAGGGAATGAGCAGTTCTTC
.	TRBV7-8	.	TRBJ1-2	CASSLASRQRPNYGYTF	TGTGCCAGCAGCTTGGCCTCCCGACAGCGTCCTAACTATGGCTACACCTTC
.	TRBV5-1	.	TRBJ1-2	CASSPWQDINYGYTF	TGCGCCAGCAGCCCGTGGCAGGATATTAACTATGGCTACACCTTC
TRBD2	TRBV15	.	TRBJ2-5	CATSRKRVGLAGVETQYF	TGTGCCACCAGCAGGAAGCGTGTTGGCCTAGCGGGAGTGGAGACCCAGTACTTC
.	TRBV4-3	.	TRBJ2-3	CASSQDFRAAGGTDTQYF	TGCGCCAGCAGCCAAGATTTTAGGGCGGCCGGGGGCACAGATACGCAGTATTTT
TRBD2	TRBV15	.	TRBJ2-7	CATSRDNLLAGGTYEQYF	TGTGCCACCAGCAGGGATAACTTACTAGCGGGAGGGACCTACGAGCAGTACTTC
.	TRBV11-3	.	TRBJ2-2	CASSGGTGELFF	TGTGCCAGCTCCGGGGGAACCGGGGAGCTGTTTTTT
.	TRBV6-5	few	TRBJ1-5	CASSYSIPSTNQPQHF	TGTGCCAGCAGTTACTCGATCCCCTCCACAAATCAGCCCCAGCATTTT
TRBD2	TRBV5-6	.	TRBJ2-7	CASSSGLAGGRYEQYF	TGTGCCAGCAGCTCAGGACTAGCGGGAGGGAGGTACGAGCAGTACTTC
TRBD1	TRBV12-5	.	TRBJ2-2	CASGRDRVVTGELFF	TGTGCTAGTGGTCGTGACAGGGTAGTCACCGGGGAGCTGTTTTTT
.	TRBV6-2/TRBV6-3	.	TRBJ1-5	CASSPWAGQPQHF	TGTGCCAGCAGTCCCTGGGCGGGGCAGCCCCAGCATTTT
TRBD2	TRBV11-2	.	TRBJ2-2	CASSRLAGGQGTGELFF	TGTGCCAGCAGCAGACTAGCGGGAGGCCAGGGCACCGGGGAGCTGTTTTTT
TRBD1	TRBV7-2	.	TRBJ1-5	CASSLGTGVSYSNQPQHF	TGTGCCAGCAGCTTAGGGACAGGGGTCTCATATAGCAATCAGCCCCAGCATTTT
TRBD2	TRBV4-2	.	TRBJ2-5	CASSQDEAGGLPGETQYF	TGTGCCAGCAGCCAAGATGAGGCGGGAGGGCTGCCAGGAGAGACCCAGTACTTC
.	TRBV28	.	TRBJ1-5	CASSSDRLVNQPQHF	TGTGCCAGCAGTTCCGACAGGCTAGTCAATCAGCCCCAGCATTTT
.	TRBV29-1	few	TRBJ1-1	CSVVEGSKTEAFF	TGCAGCGTTGTCGAGGGCTCGAAGACTGAAGCTTTCTTT
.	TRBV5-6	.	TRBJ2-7	CASSFWGSLGAKHYEQYF	TGTGCCAGCAGCTTCTGGGGATCACTTGGGGCCAAACACTACGAGCAGTACTTC
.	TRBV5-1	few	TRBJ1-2	CASSTETNGYRGYTF	TGCGCCAGCAGCACAGAGACCAACGGATATCGTGGCTACACCTTC
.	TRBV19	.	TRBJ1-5	CASSIVQVGQPQHF	TGTGCCAGTAGTATAGTTCAGGTCGGACAGCCCCAGCATTTT
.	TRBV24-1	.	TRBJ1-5	CATSDARGGSNQPQHF	TGTGCCACCAGTGACGCCCGCGGGGGTAGCAATCAGCCCCAGCATTTT
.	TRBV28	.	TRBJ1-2	CASSSPAGGGNYGYTF	TGTGCCAGCAGTTCCCCAGCCGGCGGAGGAAACTATGGCTACACCTTC
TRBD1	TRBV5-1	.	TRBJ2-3	CASSPRQGTDTQYF	TGCGCCAGCAGCCCCAGACAGGGTACAGATACGCAGTATTTT
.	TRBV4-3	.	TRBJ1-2	CASSQERTDYGYTF	TGCGCCAGCAGCCAAGAACGGACAGACTATGGCTACACCTTC
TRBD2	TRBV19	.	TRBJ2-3	CASSLNSGVDTQYF	TGTGCCAGTAGTCTAAATAGCGGGGTAGATACGCAGTATTTT
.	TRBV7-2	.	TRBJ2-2	CASSQGQTNTGELFF	TGTGCCAGCAGCCAGGGGCAGACGAACACCGGGGAGCTGTTTTTT
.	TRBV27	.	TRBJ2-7	CASSPGTYYEQYF	TGTGCCAGCAGTCCGGGGACATACTACGAGCAGTACTTC
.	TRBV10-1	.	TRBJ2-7	CASSASELVGEQYF	TGCGCCAGCAGTGCGAGTGAGCTAGTCGGCGAGCAGTACTTC
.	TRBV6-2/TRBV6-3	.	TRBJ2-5	CASSSLGGGPWETQYF	TGTGCCAGCAGCTCGCTAGGAGGGGGCCCATGGGAGACCCAGTACTTC
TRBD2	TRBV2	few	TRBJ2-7	CASSEELAGVGGYEQYF	TGTGCCAGCAGTGAAGAACTAGCGGGAGTAGGAGGCTACGAGCAGTACTTC
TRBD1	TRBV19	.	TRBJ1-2	CASTSNRQGSYGYTF	TGTGCCAGTACCTCGAACAGACAGGGGTCCTATGGCTACACCTTC
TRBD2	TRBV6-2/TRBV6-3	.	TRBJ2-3	CASSYFGLALRPSTDTQYF	TGTGCCAGCAGTTACTTCGGACTAGCGCTAAGACCGAGCACAGATACGCAGTATTTT
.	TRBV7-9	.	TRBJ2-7	CASSPRVYEQYF	TGTGCCAGCAGCCCGCGGGTATACGAGCAGTACTTC
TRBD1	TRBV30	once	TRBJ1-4	CAWSRRDRDEKLFF	TGTGCCTGGAGTAGGCGGGACAGGGATGAAAAACTGTTTTTT
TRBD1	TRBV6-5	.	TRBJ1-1	CASRPDRENTEAFF	TGTGCCAGCAGGCCCGACAGGGAGAACACTGAAGCTTTCTTT
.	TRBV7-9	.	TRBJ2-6	CASSLAGTSSGANVLTF	TGTGCCAGCAGCTTAGCGGGCACCAGCTCTGGGGCCAACGTCCTGACTTTC
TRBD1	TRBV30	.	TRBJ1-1	CAWSPSRTGVNTEAFF	TGTGCCTGGAGTCCCTCCCGGACAGGAGTGAACACTGAAGCTTTCTTT
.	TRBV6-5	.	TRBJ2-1	CASSYSGLAEDNEQFF	TGTGCCAGCAGTTACTCGGGACTGGCGGAGGACAATGAGCAGTTCTTC
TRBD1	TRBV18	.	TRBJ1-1	CASSPADRGTEAFF	TGTGCCAGCTCACCCGCCGACAGGGGCACTGAAGCTTTCTTT
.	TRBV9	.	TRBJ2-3	CASSGAEWEGVPDTQYF	TGTGCCAGCAGCGGAGCGGAGTGGGAGGGGGTTCCAGATACGCAGTATTTT
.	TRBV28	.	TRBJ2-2	CASSLEGTGELFF	TGTGCCAGCAGTTTGGAGGGCACCGGGGAGCTGTTTTTT
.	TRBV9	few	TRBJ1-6	CASTGEGSPLHF	TGTGCCAGCACGGGGGAGGGTTCACCCCTCCACTTT
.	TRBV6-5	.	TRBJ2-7	CARLPWRFSYEQYF	TGTGCCAGACTACCGTGGCGGTTCTCCTACGAGCAGTACTTC
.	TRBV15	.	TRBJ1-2	CATSSGKTVPYGYTF	TGTGCCACCAGCAGCGGAAAGACAGTGCCCTATGGCTACACCTTC
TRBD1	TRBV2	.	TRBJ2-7	CASRAPSSRQGVERYF	TGTGCCAGCAGGGCCCCATCAAGTAGACAGGGGGTGGAGCGGTACTTC
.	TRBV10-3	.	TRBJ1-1	CAISESWRGSTEAFF	TGTGCCATCAGTGAGTCCTGGCGGGGAAGCACTGAAGCTTTCTTT
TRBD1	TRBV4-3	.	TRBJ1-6	CASSQEQDRGHSPLHF	TGCGCCAGCAGCCAAGAACAGGACAGGGGGCATTCACCCCTCCACTTT
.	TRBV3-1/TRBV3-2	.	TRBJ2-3	CASSQHPEGDTQYF	TGTGCCAGCAGCCAACACCCTGAGGGAGATACGCAGTATTTT
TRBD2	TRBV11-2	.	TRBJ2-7	CASSLGLAAYEQYF	TGTGCCAGCAGCTTAGGGCTAGCGGCCTACGAGCAGTACTTC
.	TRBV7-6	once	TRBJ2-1	CASSLYARDGYNEQFF	TGTGCCAGCAGCCTATACGCTAGAGATGGGTACAATGAGCAGTTCTTC
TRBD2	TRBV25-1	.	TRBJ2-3	CASSDWREWGTDTQYF	TGTGCCAGCAGTGATTGGCGGGAGTGGGGGACAGATACGCAGTATTTT
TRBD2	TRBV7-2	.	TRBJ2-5	CASSTQGTSGRSKETQYF	TGTGCCAGCAGCACCCAGGGGACTAGCGGGAGATCCAAAGAGACCCAGTACTTC
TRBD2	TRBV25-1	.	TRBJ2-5	CASSDSSGGSLQETQYF	TGTGCCAGCAGTGATTCTAGCGGGGGATCACTTCAAGAGACCCAGTACTTC
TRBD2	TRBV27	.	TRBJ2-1	CASSSQTSGEFF	TGTGCCAGCAGTTCCCAGACTAGCGGGGAGTTCTTC
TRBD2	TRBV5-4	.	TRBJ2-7	CASSILAGPSYEQYF	TGTGCCAGCAGCATACTAGCGGGCCCTTCCTACGAGCAGTACTTC